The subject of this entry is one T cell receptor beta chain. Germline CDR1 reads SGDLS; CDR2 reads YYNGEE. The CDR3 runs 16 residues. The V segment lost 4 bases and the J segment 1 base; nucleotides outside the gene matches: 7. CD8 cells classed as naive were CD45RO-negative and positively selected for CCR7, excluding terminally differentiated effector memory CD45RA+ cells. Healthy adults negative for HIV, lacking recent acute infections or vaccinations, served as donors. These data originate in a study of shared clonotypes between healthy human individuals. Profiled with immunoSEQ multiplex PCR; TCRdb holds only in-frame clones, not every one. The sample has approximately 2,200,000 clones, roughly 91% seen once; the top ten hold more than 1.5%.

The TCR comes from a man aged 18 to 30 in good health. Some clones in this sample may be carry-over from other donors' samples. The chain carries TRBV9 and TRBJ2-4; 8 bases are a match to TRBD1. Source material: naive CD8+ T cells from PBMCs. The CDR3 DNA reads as TGTGCCAGCAGCCCACCGACAGGGGAGGCCAAAAACATTCAGTACTTC. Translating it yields CASSPPTGEAKNIQYF.